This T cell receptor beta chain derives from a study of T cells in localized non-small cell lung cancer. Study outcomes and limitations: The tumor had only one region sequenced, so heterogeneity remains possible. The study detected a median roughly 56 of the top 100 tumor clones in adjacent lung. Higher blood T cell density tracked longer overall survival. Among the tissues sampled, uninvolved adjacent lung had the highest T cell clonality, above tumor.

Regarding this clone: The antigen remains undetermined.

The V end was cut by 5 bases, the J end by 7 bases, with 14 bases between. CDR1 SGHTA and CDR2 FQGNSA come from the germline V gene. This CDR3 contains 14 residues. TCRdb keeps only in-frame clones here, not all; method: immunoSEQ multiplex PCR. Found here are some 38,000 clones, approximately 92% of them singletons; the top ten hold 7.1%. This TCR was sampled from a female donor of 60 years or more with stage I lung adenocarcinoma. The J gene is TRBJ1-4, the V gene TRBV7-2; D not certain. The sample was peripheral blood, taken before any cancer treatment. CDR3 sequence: CASSPDGPGEKLFF. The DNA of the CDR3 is TGTGCCAGCAGCCCCGACGGACCTGGTGAAAAACTGTTTTTT.